This record concerns one T cell receptor beta chain sequence. No antigen is known for it. The sample comes from a study of shared clonotypes between healthy human individuals. Background on the study: Aged 18 to 49, the donors were a couple of women and a few men. Regarding the study as a whole: When compared with the clonotypes that were shared by all four sorted-subset donors, the non-shared clonotypes turned out to have lower generation probabilities.

The table came from immunoSEQ multiplex PCR; TCRdb's copy has only in-frame clones and leaves some out. The sample consists of about 990,000 clones, about 84% of them appearing once. CDR3 size: 16 residues. The V gene end was trimmed by 4 bases and the J gene end by 0 bases; junction bases not matched to a gene: 8. Germline V gives CDR1 SGDLS, CDR2 YYNGEE. This receptor was obtained from a man younger than 35 in good health. Some clones in this sample may be carry-over from other donors' samples. Sample: memory CD4+ T cells from PBMCs. Subset here: CD45RA-negative fraction. The chain couples TRBV9 to TRBJ2-3; TRBD2 aligns across 7 bases. The CDR3 is CASSSHFSGSTDTQYF. The DNA of the CDR3 is TGTGCCAGCAGCTCGCATTTTAGCGGGAGCACAGATACGCAGTATTTT.